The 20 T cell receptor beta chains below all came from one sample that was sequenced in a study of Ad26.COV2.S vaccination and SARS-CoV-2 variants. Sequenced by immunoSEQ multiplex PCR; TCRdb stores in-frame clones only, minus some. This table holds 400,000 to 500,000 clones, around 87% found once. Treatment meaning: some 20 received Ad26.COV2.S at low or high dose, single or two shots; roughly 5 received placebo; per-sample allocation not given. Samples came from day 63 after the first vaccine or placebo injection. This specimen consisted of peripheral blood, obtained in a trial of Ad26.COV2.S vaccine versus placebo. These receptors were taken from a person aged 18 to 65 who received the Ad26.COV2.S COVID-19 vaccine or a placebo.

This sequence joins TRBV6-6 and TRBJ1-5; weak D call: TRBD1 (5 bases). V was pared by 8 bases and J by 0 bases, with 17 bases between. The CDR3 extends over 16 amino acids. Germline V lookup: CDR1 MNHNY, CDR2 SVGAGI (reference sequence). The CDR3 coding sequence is TGTGCCAGCGGTGTACTTGGGGGGGATAGCAATCAGCCCCAGCATTTT. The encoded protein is CASGVLGGDSNQPQHF.

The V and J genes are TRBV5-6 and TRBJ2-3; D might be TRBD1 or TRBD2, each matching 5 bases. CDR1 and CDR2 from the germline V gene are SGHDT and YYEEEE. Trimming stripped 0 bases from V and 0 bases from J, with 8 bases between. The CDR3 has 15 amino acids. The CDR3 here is CASSLVGASTDTQYF. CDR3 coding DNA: TGTGCCAGCAGCTTGGTCGGGGCTAGCACAGATACGCAGTATTTT.

CDR3 in DNA: TGTGCCAGCAGCCTCACCCAACAGGGGGGCAATGAGCAGTTCTTC. It specifies CASSLTQQGGNEQFF. The V call is TRBV7-9, the J call TRBJ2-1, with 8 bases identical to TRBD1. V was clipped by 5 bases and J by 6 bases; unmatched bases: 9. The CDR3 covers 15 residues. Germline-derived CDR1 and CDR2 are SEHNR and FQNEAQ (reference sequence).

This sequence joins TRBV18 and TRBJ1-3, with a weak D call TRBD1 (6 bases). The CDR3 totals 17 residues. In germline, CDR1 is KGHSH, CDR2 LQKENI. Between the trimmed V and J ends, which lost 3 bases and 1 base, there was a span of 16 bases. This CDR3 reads CASSPTLGAPSGNTIYF. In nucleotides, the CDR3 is TGTGCCAGCTCACCGACGCTGGGGGCGCCGTCTGGAAACACCATATATTTT.

CDR3 DNA sequence: TGTGCCAGCAGCCGGGACAGTTTAACTGAAGCTTTCTTT. This codes for CASSRDSLTEAFF. V gene TRBV3-1 (or the pseudogene TRBV3-2) combines with J gene TRBJ1-1; TRBD1 matches at 7 bases. The CDR3 length is 13 residues. The V gene end was trimmed by 4 bases and the J gene end by 5 bases; junction bases not matched to a gene: 4. CDR1 LGHDT and CDR2 YNNKEL come from the germline V gene (reference sequence).

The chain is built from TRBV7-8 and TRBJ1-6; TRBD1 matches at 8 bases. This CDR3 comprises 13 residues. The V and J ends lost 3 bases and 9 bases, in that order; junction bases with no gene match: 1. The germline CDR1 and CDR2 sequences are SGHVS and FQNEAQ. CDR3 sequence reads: CASSFDRGSPLHF. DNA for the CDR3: TGTGCCAGCAGCTTCGACAGGGGTTCACCCCTCCACTTT. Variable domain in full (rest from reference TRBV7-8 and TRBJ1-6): GAGVSQSPRYKVAKRGQDVALRCDPISGHVSLFWYQQALGQGPEFLTYFQNEAQLDKSGLPSDRFFAERPEGSVSTLKIQRTQQEDSAVYLCASSFDRGSPLHFGNGTRLTVT.

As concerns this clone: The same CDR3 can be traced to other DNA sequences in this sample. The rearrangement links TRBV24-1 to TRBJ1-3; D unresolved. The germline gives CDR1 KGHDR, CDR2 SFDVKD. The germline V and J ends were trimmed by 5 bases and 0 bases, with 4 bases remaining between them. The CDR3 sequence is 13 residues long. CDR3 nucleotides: TGTGCCACCAGTGCGACCTCTGGAAACACCATATATTTT. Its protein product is CATSATSGNTIYF.

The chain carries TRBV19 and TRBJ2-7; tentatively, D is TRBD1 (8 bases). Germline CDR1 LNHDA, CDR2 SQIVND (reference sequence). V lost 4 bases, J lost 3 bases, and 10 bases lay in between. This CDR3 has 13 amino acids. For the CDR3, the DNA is TGTGCCAGTAGTAACAGGGGGGGCTACGAGCAGTACTTC. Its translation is CASSNRGGYEQYF.

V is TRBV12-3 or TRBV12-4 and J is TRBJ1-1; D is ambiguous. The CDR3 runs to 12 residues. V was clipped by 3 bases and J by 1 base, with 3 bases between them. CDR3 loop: CASSFENTEAFF. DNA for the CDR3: TGTGCCAGCAGTTTCGAGAACACTGAAGCTTTCTTT.

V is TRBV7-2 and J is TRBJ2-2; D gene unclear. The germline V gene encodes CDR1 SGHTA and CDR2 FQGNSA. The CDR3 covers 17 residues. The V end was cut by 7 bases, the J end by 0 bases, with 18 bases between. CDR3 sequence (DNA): TGTGCCAGCACCCGGACGCGGAACTCTGCGAACACCGGGGAGCTGTTTTTT. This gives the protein CASTRTRNSANTGELFF.

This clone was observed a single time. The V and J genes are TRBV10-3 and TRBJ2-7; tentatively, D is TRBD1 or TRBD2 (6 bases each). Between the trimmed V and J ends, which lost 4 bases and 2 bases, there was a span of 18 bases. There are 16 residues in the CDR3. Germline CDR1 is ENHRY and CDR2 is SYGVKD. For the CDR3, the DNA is TGTGCCATCAGTGGCCCACAGGGAGGAAATACCTACGAGCAGTACTTC. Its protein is CAISGPQGGNTYEQYF.

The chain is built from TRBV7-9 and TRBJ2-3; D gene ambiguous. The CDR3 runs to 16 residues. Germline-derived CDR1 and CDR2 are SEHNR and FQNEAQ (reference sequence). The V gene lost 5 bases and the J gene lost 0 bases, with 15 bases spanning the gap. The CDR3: CASSPWMARSTDTQYF. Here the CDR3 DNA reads TGTGCCAGCAGCCCCTGGATGGCACGTAGCACAGATACGCAGTATTTT.

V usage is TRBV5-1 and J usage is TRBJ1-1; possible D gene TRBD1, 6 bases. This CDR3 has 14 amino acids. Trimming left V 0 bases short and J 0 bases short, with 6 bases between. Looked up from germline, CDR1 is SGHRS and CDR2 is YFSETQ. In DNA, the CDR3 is TGCGCCAGCAGCTTGGACAGGGTGAACACTGAAGCTTTCTTT. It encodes CASSLDRVNTEAFF.

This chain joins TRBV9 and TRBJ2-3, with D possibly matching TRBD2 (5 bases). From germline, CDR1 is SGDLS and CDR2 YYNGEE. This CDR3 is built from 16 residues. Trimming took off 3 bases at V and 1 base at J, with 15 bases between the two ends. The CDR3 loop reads CASSADGLPGTDTQYF. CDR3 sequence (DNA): TGTGCCAGCAGCGCCGACGGACTTCCTGGCACAGATACGCAGTATTTT.

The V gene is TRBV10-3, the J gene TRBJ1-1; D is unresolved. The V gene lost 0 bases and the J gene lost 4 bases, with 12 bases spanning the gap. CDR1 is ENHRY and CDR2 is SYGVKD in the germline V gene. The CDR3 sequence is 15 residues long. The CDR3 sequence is CAISESGGLATEAFF. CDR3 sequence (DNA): TGTGCCATCAGTGAGTCAGGCGGTCTAGCCACTGAAGCTTTCTTT.

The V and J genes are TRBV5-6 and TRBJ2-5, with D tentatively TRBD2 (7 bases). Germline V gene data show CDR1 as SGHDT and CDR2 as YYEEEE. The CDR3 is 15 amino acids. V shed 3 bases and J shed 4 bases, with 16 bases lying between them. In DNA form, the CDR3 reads TGTGCCAGCAGCTGGGGGGGGCCGGAGTCAGAGACCCAGTACTTC. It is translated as CASSWGGPESETQYF.

The CDR3 is CATSRGGPQHF. CDR3 nucleotides: TGTGCCACCAGCAGAGGAGGGCCCCAGCATTTT. This chain uses TRBV15 with TRBJ1-5; D is ambiguous. Per the germline V gene, CDR1 is LNHNV and CDR2 is YYDKDF (reference sequence). The CDR3 is 11 amino acids. Trimming cost V 1 base and J 9 bases, with 4 bases left between them.

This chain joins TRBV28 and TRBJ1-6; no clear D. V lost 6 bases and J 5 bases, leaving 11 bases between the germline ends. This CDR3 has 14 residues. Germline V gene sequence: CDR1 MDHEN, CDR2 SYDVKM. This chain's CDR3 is CASSSLGNNSPLHF. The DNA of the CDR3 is TGTGCCAGCAGCTCCCTGGGGAATAATTCACCCCTCCACTTT.

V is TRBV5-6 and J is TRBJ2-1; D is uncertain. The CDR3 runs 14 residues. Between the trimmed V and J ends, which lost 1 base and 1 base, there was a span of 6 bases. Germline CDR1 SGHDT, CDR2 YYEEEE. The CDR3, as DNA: TGTGCCAGCAGCTTGATGGCATCCTACAATGAGCAGTTCTTC. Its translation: CASSLMASYNEQFF.

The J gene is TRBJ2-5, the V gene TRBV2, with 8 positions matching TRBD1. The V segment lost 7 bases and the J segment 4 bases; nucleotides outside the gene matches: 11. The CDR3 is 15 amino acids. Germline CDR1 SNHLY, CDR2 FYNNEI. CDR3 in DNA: TGTGCCAGCATCCGAGGCAGGGGGCTGGGAGAGACCCAGTACTTC. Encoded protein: CASIRGRGLGETQYF.